The source of this TCR beta chain is a study of beta chain features in type 1 diabetes. Sorting of CD4+ naive, central memory, regulatory and stem cell-like memory cells was performed via CD45RO/CCR7/CD25/CD127/CD95/CD27. Over 95% purity was reached by all sorted populations. Trimming left V 7 bases short and J 7 bases short, with 16 bases between. The CDR3 sequence is 13 residues long. The V gene's germline CDR1 is SNHLY and CDR2 FYNNEI. Expressed TCRB transcripts were sequenced because the isolated RNA had all been reverse transcribed beforehand. Data came from immunoSEQ multiplex PCR; TCRdb stores just in-frame clones and leaves some out. This sample yields over 150,000 clones, of which roughly 8% are seen a single time; about 0.9% belongs to the top ten. In this sample, this clone turned up a few times. Its antigen is not known. Study-level points and caveats: At VDJ recombination sites, type 1 diabetes patients had fewer insertions and more deleted nucleotides. Over-representation of high TCR-expressing cells was a possible consequence of cDNA sequencing. All four CD4+ subsets of Type 1 diabetes patients contained TCRB CDR3s that were moderately but significantly shorter.

The rearrangement joins TRBV2 to TRBJ1-2; no clear D gene. This clonotype was obtained from a woman in her thirties or forties with type 1 diabetes. The specimen sequenced was central memory CD4+ T cells from blood. The chain's CDR3 is CASTPSFSSGYTF. The CDR3 region has the DNA TGTGCCAGCACCCCCAGTTTTTCCAGTGGCTACACCTTC.